One and the same sample provided the 10 T cell receptor beta chains below, sequenced in a study of blood T cell repertoires in COVID-19 (dated by TCRdb to 2020 to 2021). The receptor library was made with the immunoSEQ multiplex PCR assay. TCRdb stores this immuneACCESS table with in-frame sequences only. Part of the clones is absent; in the studies checked, under half of the shortfall reflects unresolved V genes, and no reason is known for the rest. This sample gives more than 250,000 clones in total; about 91% of them show up just once. The ten biggest clones cover under 2% of the sample. The sample taken for sequencing was peripheral blood. These receptor sequences come from a woman aged 30 to 39 with COVID-19, enrolled during active disease.

The V and J genes are TRBV3-1 (or the pseudogene TRBV3-2) and TRBJ2-3, with TRBD2 identical over 7 bases. The V and J ends lost 1 base and 1 base, in that order; junction bases with no gene match: 8. This CDR3 has 17 residues. The germline gives CDR1 LGHDT, CDR2 YNNKEL (reference sequence). The CDR3 region is CASSQGGGVHGTDTQYF. The CDR3 DNA reads as TGTGCCAGCAGCCAAGGGGGGGGAGTCCACGGCACAGATACGCAGTATTTT.

The J gene is TRBJ2-2, the V gene TRBV6-2 or TRBV6-3, with TRBD2 matching over 10 bases. The CDR3 runs 19 residues. Looked up from germline, CDR1 is MNHEY and CDR2 is SVGEGT. The V segment lost 0 bases and the J segment 5 bases; nucleotides outside the gene matches: 12. The CDR3 is CASSYSTGAGGPGTGELFF. DNA of the CDR3: TGTGCCAGCAGTTACTCGACGGGAGCGGGGGGGCCGGGAACCGGGGAGCTGTTTTTT.

Comment on this clone: This specimen includes other DNA sequences encoding the same CDR3. This chain links TRBV3-1 (or the pseudogene TRBV3-2) with TRBJ2-5; a possible D gene is TRBD1 (6 bases). The CDR3 totals 12 residues. Germline V gene sequence: CDR1 LGHDT, CDR2 YNNKEL (reference sequence). V was pared by 4 bases and J by 5 bases, with 8 bases between. CDR3 region: CASSPRGETQYF. The CDR3 nucleotides read TGTGCCAGCAGCCCGAGGGGGGAGACCCAGTACTTC.

This chain connects TRBV5-6 to TRBJ1-1; the D is unclear. Between the trimmed V and J ends, which lost 5 bases and 1 base, there was a span of 21 bases. The CDR3 contains 17 residues. Germline loops: CDR1 SGHDT, CDR2 YYEEEE. The CDR3 loop reads CASSPPGLGKGNTEAFF. CDR3 nucleotide sequence: TGTGCCAGCAGTCCTCCGGGGTTGGGGAAAGGGAACACTGAAGCTTTCTTT.

The rearrangement joins TRBV4-1 to TRBJ2-3; TRBD1 matches 9 bases. The V segment lost 0 bases and the J segment 7 bases; nucleotides outside the gene matches: 5. Germline CDR1 is MGHRA and CDR2 is YSYEKL. The CDR3 covers 15 residues. The CDR3 nucleotides are TGCGCCAGCAGCCAAGACGGGACAGGGCCCTATACGCAGTATTTT. Residues: CASSQDGTGPYTQYF.

The chain joins TRBV7-2 to TRBJ2-2; TRBD2 matches at 8 bases. This CDR3 is built from 16 residues. Germline CDR1 and CDR2: SGHTA and FQGNSA. V trimming: 2 bases; J trimming: 7 bases; junction bases outside the gene matches: 9. DNA of the CDR3: TGTGCCAGCAGCTTATTTAATCGGGGGGGCCACGGGGAGCTGTTTTTT. It yields the protein CASSLFNRGGHGELFF.

The J gene is TRBJ1-5, the V gene TRBV12-3 or TRBV12-4; D is unresolved. This CDR3 spans 13 amino acids. V lost 2 bases and J lost 7, with 9 bases in between. The CDR3 reads CASSLKREQPQHF. CDR3 nucleotide sequence: TGTGCCAGCAGTTTAAAGCGAGAGCAGCCCCAGCATTTT.

This chain links TRBV6-5 with TRBJ1-6, with 7 bases identical to TRBD1. The germline CDR1 and CDR2 sequences are MNHEY and SVGAGI. The CDR3 is made up of 15 amino acids. Trimming removed 5 bases from V and 9 bases from J; junction bases left unmatched: 10. CDR3 in DNA: TGTGCCAGCAGTCCGGGGACAGCCCTTAGTTCACCCCTCCACTTT. Its translation: CASSPGTALSSPLHF.

This chain uses TRBV18 with TRBJ2-1, with 9 bases matching TRBD2. CDR1 is KGHSH and CDR2 is LQKENI in the germline V gene. The junction had 11 bases not matched to a gene; V was cut back by 3 bases and J by 5 bases. There are 17 residues in the CDR3. CDR3 nucleotides: TGTGCCAGCTCACCGCGGGGGGGCCCTGGTCAGAACAATGAGCAGTTCTTC. Encoded protein: CASSPRGGPGQNNEQFF.

The genes are TRBV12-2 and TRBJ1-2; TRBD1 was called by the table and not checked on the DNA. TRBV12-2 is shown as a pseudogene. This CDR3 has 15 amino acids. The CDR3 coding sequence is TGTGCAAGTCGCCCTCCCGGGGTGGGGGCCCGAGGCTACACCTTC. It translates to CASRPPGVGARGYTF.